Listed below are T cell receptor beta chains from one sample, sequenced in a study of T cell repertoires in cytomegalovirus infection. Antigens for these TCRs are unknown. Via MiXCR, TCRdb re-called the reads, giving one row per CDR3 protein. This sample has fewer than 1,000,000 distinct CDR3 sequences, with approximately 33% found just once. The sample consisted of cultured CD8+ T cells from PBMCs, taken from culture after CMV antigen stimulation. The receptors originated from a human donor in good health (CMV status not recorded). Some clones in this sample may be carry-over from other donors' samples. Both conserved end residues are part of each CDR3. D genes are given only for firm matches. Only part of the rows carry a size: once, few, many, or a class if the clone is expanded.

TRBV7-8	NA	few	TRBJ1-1	TGTGCCAGCAGCTTAAATCCGAAGAACACTGAAGCTTTCTTT	CASSLNPKNTEAFF
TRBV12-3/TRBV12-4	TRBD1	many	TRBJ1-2	TGTGCCAGCCTTGGTGTAGACAGGGCCCGCCTCTATGGCTACACCTTC	CASLGVDRARLYGYTF
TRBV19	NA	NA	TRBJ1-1	TGTGCCAGTAAGGGGAGGGGTTACACTGAAGCTTTCTTT	CASKGRGYTEAFF
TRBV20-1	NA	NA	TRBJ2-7	TGCAGTGCTAGAGATAGACAGTTTAGCTCCTACGAGCAGTACTTC	CSARDRQFSSYEQYF
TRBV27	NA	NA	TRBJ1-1	TGTGCCAGCAGTTTATCTCTAGGGGAGGGATTGAACACTGAAGCTTTCTTT	CASSLSLGEGLNTEAFF
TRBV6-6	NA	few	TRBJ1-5	TGTGCCAGCAGTCGTGGAGGGGATAGCAATCAGCCCCAGCATTTT	CASSRGGDSNQPQHF
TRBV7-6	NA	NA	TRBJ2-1	TGTGCCAGCAGCCCCCCTCCGGGGGGCCGGGACAATGAGCAGTTCTTC	CASSPPPGGRDNEQFF
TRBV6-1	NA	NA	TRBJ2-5	TGTGCCAGCAGTACCCCGGACAGACAAGAGACCCAGTACTTC	CASSTPDRQETQYF
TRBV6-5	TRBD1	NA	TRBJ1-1	TGTGCCAGCAGTCACGGACAGGGGGTCGAAGCTTTCTTT	CASSHGQGVEAFF
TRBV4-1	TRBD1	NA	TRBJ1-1	TGCGCCAGCAGCCAGGACAGGGCGCAAACTGAAGCTTTCTTT	CASSQDRAQTEAFF
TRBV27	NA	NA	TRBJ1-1	TGTGCCAGCAGTTTCCCCGGGGACAATGAAGCTTTCTTT	CASSFPGDNEAFF
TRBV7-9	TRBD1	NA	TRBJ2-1	TGTGCCAGCAGCTCAACTCGGGACAGGGTATACAATGAGCAGTTCTTC	CASSSTRDRVYNEQFF
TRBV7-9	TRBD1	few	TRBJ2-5	TGTGCCAGCAGCTTCTACAGGGGGCATCAAGAGACCCAGTACTTC	CASSFYRGHQETQYF
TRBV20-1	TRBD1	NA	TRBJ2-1	TGCAGTGCTCACGACACGCGGGGACAGGGGCCCTACAATGAGCAGTTCTTC	CSAHDTRGQGPYNEQFF
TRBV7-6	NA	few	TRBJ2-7	TGTGCCAGCAGCAGTGGCGGGCAGGCCTACGAGCAGTACTTC	CASSSGGQAYEQYF
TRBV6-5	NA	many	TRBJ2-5	TGTGCCAGCAGTTACTCGAGTTGGGGGCAAGAGACCCAGTACTTC	CASSYSSWGQETQYF
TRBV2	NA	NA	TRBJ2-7	TGTGCCAGCAGGGGGACTCTTTTCGAGCAGTACTTC	CASRGTLFEQYF
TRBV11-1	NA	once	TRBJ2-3	TGTGCCAGCAACTTAAGTCTCCGTAGCACAGATACGCAGTATTTT	CASNLSLRSTDTQYF
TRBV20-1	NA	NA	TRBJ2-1	TGCAGTGCTAGAGCGGGCGGGTCCTACAATGAGCAGTTCTTC	CSARAGGSYNEQFF
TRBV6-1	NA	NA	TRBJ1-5	TGTGCCAGCAGTAGTTCCGGTTATAGCAATCAGCCCCAGCATTTT	CASSSSGYSNQPQHF
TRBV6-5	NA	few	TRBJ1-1	TGTGCCAGCAGTTATACAGATGAAGGGGAGGCTTTCTTT	CASSYTDEGEAFF
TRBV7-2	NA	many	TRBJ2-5	TGTGCCAGCAGCTTAGACGGGTATACACAAGAGACCCAGTACTTC	CASSLDGYTQETQYF
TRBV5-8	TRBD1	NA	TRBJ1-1	TGTGCCAGCAGCTTGGTGGAGGGGGCTGGAACTGAAGCTTTCTTT	CASSLVEGAGTEAFF
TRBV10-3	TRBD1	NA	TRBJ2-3	TGTGCCATAAGAACTAAGACAGGGGGAACAGATACGCAGTATTTT	CAIRTKTGGTDTQYF
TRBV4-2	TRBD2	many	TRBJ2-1	TGTGCCAGCAGCCAAACCCTTAGCGGGGCCTCCTACAATGAGCAGTTCTTC	CASSQTLSGASYNEQFF
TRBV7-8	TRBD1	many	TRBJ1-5	TGTGCCAGCAGCCTCACGACAGGGTCTAGGGGTCAGCCCCAGCATTTT	CASSLTTGSRGQPQHF
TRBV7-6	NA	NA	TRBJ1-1	TGTGCCAGCAGCGGACGGATTGAAGCTTTCTTT	CASSGRIEAFF
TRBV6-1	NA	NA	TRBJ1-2	TGTGCCAGCAGTGAATTCCGGGAGCCAAATAACTATGGCTACACCTTC	CASSEFREPNNYGYTF
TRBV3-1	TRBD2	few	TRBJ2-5	TGTGCCAGCAGCCAAGATCGGGGGGTCATTTTGGAGACCCAGTACTTC	CASSQDRGVILETQYF
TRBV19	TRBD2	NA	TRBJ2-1	TGTGCCAGTAGTCCCTTGGGACTAGCGGGGGGGTTTTACAATGAGCAGTTCTTC	CASSPLGLAGGFYNEQFF
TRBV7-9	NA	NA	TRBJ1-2	TGTGCCAGCTCCAAACCCGGGCCTAACTATGGCTACACCTTC	CASSKPGPNYGYTF
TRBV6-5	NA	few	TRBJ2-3	TGTGCCAGCAGCACCTTAAAATTGGGGGGCACTCATAGCAGGGACCCAGATACGCAGTATTTT	CASSTLKLGGTHSRDPDTQYF
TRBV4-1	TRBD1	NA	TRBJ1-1	TGCGCCAGCAGCCAAAGACAGGGTCTTGGGACTGAAGCTTTCTTT	CASSQRQGLGTEAFF
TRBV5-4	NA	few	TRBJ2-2	TGTGCCAGCAGTTTGATTAGCGGATTGAACACCGGGGAGCTGTTTTTT	CASSLISGLNTGELFF
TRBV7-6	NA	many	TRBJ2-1	TGTGCCAGCAGCTCCTCTATGGGGGAAAACTCCTACAATGAGCAGTTCTTC	CASSSSMGENSYNEQFF
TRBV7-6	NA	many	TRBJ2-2	TGTGCCAGCAGCTTAGAAGCGTGGACCATGGGGACCGGGGAGCTGTTTTTT	CASSLEAWTMGTGELFF
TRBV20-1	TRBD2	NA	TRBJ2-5	TGCAGTGCTAGAGATCCTCGACTAGCGGGGGGTTTTTACCAAGAGACCCAGTACTTC	CSARDPRLAGGFYQETQYF
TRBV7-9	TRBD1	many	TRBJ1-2	TGTGCCAGCATCTCGGACAGGGGAAGGGGCTATGGCTACACCTTC	CASISDRGRGYGYTF
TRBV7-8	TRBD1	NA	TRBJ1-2	TGTGCCAGCAGCTTAGCTCCTCCAGGGGGCGCATGGTATGGCTACACCTTC	CASSLAPPGGAWYGYTF
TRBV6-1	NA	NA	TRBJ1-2	TGTGCCAGCAGTGAAAGGAGAGGGGGGGACTATGGCTACACCTTC	CASSERRGGDYGYTF
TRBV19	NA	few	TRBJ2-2	TGTGCCAGTAGTATTAGGAAGAACACCGGGGAGCTGTTTTTT	CASSIRKNTGELFF
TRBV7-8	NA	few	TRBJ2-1	TGTGCCAGCAGCCCCAGCGGAGGGGAATCCTACAATGAGCAGTTCTTC	CASSPSGGESYNEQFF
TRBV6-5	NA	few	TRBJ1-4	TGTGCCAGCTCGGGGAGCATTGGAGAAAAACTGTTTTTT	CASSGSIGEKLFF
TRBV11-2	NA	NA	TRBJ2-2	TGTGCCAGCAGCTTATGGCGGGACAACACCGGGGAGCTGTTTTTT	CASSLWRDNTGELFF
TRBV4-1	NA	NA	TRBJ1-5	TGCGCCAGCAGCCAGACCTCCAAGACAGTCCGGCCCCAGCATTTT	CASSQTSKTVRPQHF
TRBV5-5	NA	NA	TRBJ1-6	TGTGCCAGCAGCTTGTGGGAGGCGGATTCACCCCTCCACTTT	CASSLWEADSPLHF
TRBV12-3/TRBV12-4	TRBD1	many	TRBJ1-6	TGTGCCAGCAGTCATACAGGGGGAAGTTCACCCCTCCACTTT	CASSHTGGSSPLHF
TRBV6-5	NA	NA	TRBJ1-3	TGTGCCAGCAGCCACTTCGGGGAGGCTGGAAACACCATATATTTT	CASSHFGEAGNTIYF
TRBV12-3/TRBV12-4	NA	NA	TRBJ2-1	TGTGCCAGCAGTTTAGTTACCATAACCCTAGATGAGCAGTTCTTC	CASSLVTITLDEQFF
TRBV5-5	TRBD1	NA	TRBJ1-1	TGTGCCAGCAGCCCACAGGGGGCCGCCACTGAAGCTTTCTTT	CASSPQGAATEAFF
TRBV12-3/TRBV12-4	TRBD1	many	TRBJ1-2	TGTGCCAGCAGTTCGACAGGGGGGCCTCCCCCCAACTATGGCTACACCTTC	CASSSTGGPPPNYGYTF
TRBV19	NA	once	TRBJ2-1	TGTGCCAGTAGGCCTCCCCAGATGGGTGAGCAGTTCTTC	CASRPPQMGEQFF
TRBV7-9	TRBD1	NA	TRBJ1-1	TGTGCCAGCAGCGTGGGGACAGCGGATGAAGCTTTCTTT	CASSVGTADEAFF
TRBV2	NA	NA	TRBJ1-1	TGTGCCAGCAGTCCTGGGACTTCCCACAACACTGAAGCTTTCTTT	CASSPGTSHNTEAFF
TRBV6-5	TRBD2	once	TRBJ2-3	TGTGCCAGCAGTTACGCGGGGGTCCATAGCACAGATACGCAGTATTTT	CASSYAGVHSTDTQYF
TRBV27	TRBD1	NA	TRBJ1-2	TGTGCCAGCAGGGACAGGGGGCGCTTACATGGCTACACCTTC	CASRDRGRLHGYTF